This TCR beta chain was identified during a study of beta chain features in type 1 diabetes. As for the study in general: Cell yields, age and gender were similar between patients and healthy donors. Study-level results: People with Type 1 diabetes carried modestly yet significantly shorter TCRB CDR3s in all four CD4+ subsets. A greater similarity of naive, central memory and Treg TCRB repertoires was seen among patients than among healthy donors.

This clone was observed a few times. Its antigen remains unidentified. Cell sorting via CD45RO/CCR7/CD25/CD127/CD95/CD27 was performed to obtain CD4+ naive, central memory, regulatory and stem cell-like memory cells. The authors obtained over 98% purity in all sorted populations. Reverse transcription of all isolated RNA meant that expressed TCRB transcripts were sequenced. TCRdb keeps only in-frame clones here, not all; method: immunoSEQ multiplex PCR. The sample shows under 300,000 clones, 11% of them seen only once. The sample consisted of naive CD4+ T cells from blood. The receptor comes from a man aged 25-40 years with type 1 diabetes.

The CDR3, as DNA: TGTGCCAGTTCGACAGGGGGAAACTACGAGCAGTACTTC. Translating it yields CASSTGGNYEQYF. V gene TRBV7-3 combines with J gene TRBJ2-7; 9 positions agree with TRBD1. The germline CDR1 and CDR2 sequences are SGHTA and FQGTGA. The V segment lost 9 bases and the J segment 3 bases; nucleotides outside the gene matches: 6. The length of the CDR3 is 13 residues.